A single sample is the source of the 31 T cell receptor beta chains below, sequenced in a study of Ad26.COV2.S vaccination and SARS-CoV-2 variants. Treatment described: some 20 received Ad26.COV2.S at low or high dose, single or two shots; roughly 5 received placebo; per-sample allocation not given. Collection of samples fell on day 63 after the first vaccine or placebo injection. Clones were sequenced by immunoSEQ multiplex PCR, and TCRdb holds only the in-frame ones, with some missing. The sample carries about 220,000 clones, around 89% recorded once. The sequencing used peripheral blood, collected in a trial of Ad26.COV2.S vaccine versus placebo. These receptors came from a person aged 18 to 65 who received the Ad26.COV2.S COVID-19 vaccine or a placebo.

The chain has TRBV2 and TRBJ2-7, with D possibly TRBD1 on 7 matching bases. CDR3 length equals 15 residues. Germline loops: CDR1 SNHLY, CDR2 FYNNEI. Trimming took off 3 bases at V and 3 bases at J, with 15 bases between the two ends. The CDR3 nucleotides are TGTGCCAGCAGTGATCACAGGGGACTTATCTACGAGCAGTACTTC. Amino acid sequence: CASSDHRGLIYEQYF.

This clone has only one observation. The chain uses TRBV30 and TRBJ1-6, with D perhaps matching TRBD1 (5 bases). This CDR3 is built from 14 residues. Per germline, CDR1 GTSNPN and CDR2 SVGIG (reference sequence). V gave up 4 bases and J gave up 2 bases, with 9 bases separating them. CDR3 DNA sequence: TGTGCCTGGACGGCAGGGACCTATAATTCACCCCTCCACTTT. This translates into CAWTAGTYNSPLHF.

The genes are TRBV6-5 and TRBJ2-3, with 7 positions matching TRBD1. Germline lookup yields CDR1 MNHEY and CDR2 SVGAGI. The CDR3 is 15 residues long. V dropped 6 bases and J dropped 4; count of bases not matched to a gene: 10. CDR3 DNA: TGTGCCAGCAGCTTCGACAGGGTAATGTCAGATACGCAGTATTTT. It is translated as CASSFDRVMSDTQYF.

V is TRBV5-1 and J is TRBJ2-3, with D perhaps matching TRBD1 or TRBD2 (5 bases each). CDR1 is SGHRS and CDR2 is YFSETQ in the germline V gene. V was clipped by 7 bases and J by 4 bases, with 19 bases between them. CDR3 length: 15 amino acids. The CDR3 coding sequence is TGCGCCAGCCGATCAATTGGGGGTGGCGCAGATACGCAGTATTTT. This encodes CASRSIGGGADTQYF.

J is TRBJ2-7 and V is TRBV29-1; perhaps TRBD1 as D (5 bases). Germline V CDR1 and CDR2: SQVTM, ANQGSEA. The V and J ends lost 4 bases and 5 bases respectively, with 12 bases between them. The CDR3 contains 12 residues. The CDR3 DNA reads as TGCAGCGTTGTAGGGGTGATAAACGAGCAGTACTTC. This codes for CSVVGVINEQYF.

The rearrangement links TRBV6-5 to TRBJ2-7, with 8 bases identical to TRBD2. V lost 5 bases and J lost 8; bases outside the gene matches: 8. CDR1 MNHEY and CDR2 SVGAGI come from the germline V gene. The CDR3 covers 13 residues. CDR3 DNA sequence: TGTGCCAGCAGTACGGGACTAGGGGGGCAGCAGTACTTC. The encoded protein is CASSTGLGGQQYF.

The chain combines TRBV15 with TRBJ1-4; TRBD1 might be the D (6 bases). V gave up 5 bases and J gave up 4 bases, with 14 bases separating them. CDR1 and CDR2 from the germline V gene are LNHNV and YYDKDF (reference sequence). The CDR3 has 15 residues. The DNA for the CDR3 is TGTGCCACCAGCTCTCGGGACACTATTAATGAAAAACTGTTTTTT. Translation: CATSSRDTINEKLFF.

This chain joins TRBV28 and TRBJ1-2, with TRBD1 as a possible D gene (6 bases). The CDR3 has 17 residues. With 3 bases removed from V and 3 bases from J, the gap between germline ends came to 20 bases. The germline V gene encodes CDR1 MDHEN and CDR2 SYDVKM. CDR3 DNA sequence: TGTGCCAGCAGTTTGGATTCATTGGGACAAATAGACTATGGCTACACCTTC. Translated: CASSLDSLGQIDYGYTF.

The chain carries TRBV16 and TRBJ2-7, with 11 bases aligning to TRBD1. Germline V gene data show CDR1 as KGHSY and CDR2 as FQNENV. Trimming at V came to 7 bases and at J to 7 bases, leaving 9 bases not matched to a gene. CDR3 length equals 14 residues. This chain's CDR3 is CASTHGQGAGEQYF. CDR3 DNA: TGTGCCAGCACCCACGGACAGGGGGCGGGAGAGCAGTACTTC.

The chain uses TRBV3-1 (or the pseudogene TRBV3-2) and TRBJ2-1, with D possibly matching TRBD2 (6 bases). This CDR3 comprises 14 residues. Trimming shortened V by 1 base and J by 5 bases, and 9 bases separated the two germline ends. CDR1 LGHDT and CDR2 YNNKEL come from the germline V gene (reference sequence). CDR3 region: CASSQVGGNNEQFF. DNA for the CDR3: TGTGCCAGCAGCCAAGTTGGCGGGAACAATGAGCAGTTCTTC.

The chain is built from TRBV6-4 and TRBJ2-3, with D possibly TRBD2 on 6 matching bases. Deletions cut 0 bases from V and 6 bases from J, with 13 bases between. The germline V gene has CDR1 MRHNA and CDR2 SNTAGT. The CDR3 spans 15 residues. The chain's CDR3 is CASSDSMASVDTQYF. CDR3 DNA sequence: TGTGCCAGCAGTGACTCTATGGCTAGCGTCGATACGCAGTATTTT.

This rearrangement joins TRBV9 to TRBJ2-5, with D possibly being TRBD2 (5 bases). Trimming took 4 bases from V and 4 from J, leaving 17 bases between them. This CDR3 has 15 amino acids. In germline, CDR1 is SGDLS, CDR2 YYNGEE. As DNA, the CDR3 is TGTGCCAGCAGCTCCCATGGAGACGGGGTAGAGACCCAGTACTTC. Amino acid sequence: CASSSHGDGVETQYF. Complete variable domain (other parts from reference TRBV9 and TRBJ2-5): DSGVTQTPKHLITATGQRVTLRCSPRSGDLSVYWYQQSLDQGLQFLIQYYNGEERAKGNILERFSAQQFPDLHSELNLSSLELGDSALYFCASSSHGDGVETQYFGPGTRLLVL.

The chain links TRBV28 to TRBJ1-5; D is perhaps TRBD1 (6 bases). With 2 bases removed from V and 5 bases from J, the gap between germline ends came to 22 bases. Germline values: CDR1 MDHEN, CDR2 SYDVKM. The CDR3 is 18 amino acids. The CDR3 sequence is CASSLVYSAKAGDQPQHF. In DNA, the CDR3 is TGTGCCAGCAGTTTAGTTTATTCGGCAAAGGCAGGGGATCAGCCCCAGCATTTT.

The chain employs TRBV29-1 and TRBJ2-5; 10 bases are shared with TRBD2. Per the germline V gene, CDR1 is SQVTM and CDR2 is ANQGSEA. Trimming cost V 5 bases and J 5 bases; bases outside gene matches: 2. The CDR3 has 12 residues. CDR3 loop: CSVLLAGETQYF. CDR3 nucleotide sequence: TGCAGCGTTCTACTAGCGGGGGAGACCCAGTACTTC. Complete variable domain (other parts from reference TRBV29-1 and TRBJ2-5): SAVISQKPSRDICQRGTSLTIQCQVDSQVTMMFWYRQQPGQSLTLIATANQGSEATYESGFVIDKFPISRPNLTFSTLTVSNMSPEDSSIYLCSVLLAGETQYFGPGTRLLVL.

This CDR3 reads CAGVFWGREAFF. The CDR3 DNA reads TGTGCCGGGGTTTTTTGGGGCCGTGAAGCTTTCTTT. V gene TRBV7-6 combines with J gene TRBJ1-1; possible D gene TRBD1, 5 bases. The CDR3 contains 12 residues. V dropped 11 bases and J dropped 7 bases, with 17 bases sitting between them. The germline CDR1 and CDR2 sequences are SGHVS and FNYEAQ. Full variable domain (rest looked up from reference TRBV7-6 and TRBJ1-1): GAGVSQSPRYKVTKRGQDVALRCDPISGHVSLYWYRQALGQGPEFLTYFNYEAQQDKSGLPNDRFSAERPEGSISTLTIQRTEQRDSAMYRCAGVFWGREAFFGQGTRLTVV.

V gene TRBV18 combines with J gene TRBJ2-2; the match to TRBD2 covers 8 bases. Germline loops: CDR1 KGHSH, CDR2 LQKENI. This CDR3 region has 16 residues. Trimming took 2 bases from V and 5 from J; bases not matched to a gene: 7. CDR3: CASSPVAERGTGELFF. CDR3 sequence (DNA): TGTGCCAGCTCACCAGTAGCGGAGCGGGGGACCGGGGAGCTGTTTTTT.

The chain has TRBV11-2 and TRBJ2-7; D gene ambiguous. V shed 3 bases and J shed 3 bases, with 12 bases lying between them. This CDR3 has 14 amino acids. Germline CDR1 and CDR2: SGHAT and FQNNGV. The CDR3 reads CASSFSTTNYEQYF. CDR3 DNA: TGTGCCAGCAGCTTCTCGACGACGAACTACGAGCAGTACTTC.

The chain couples TRBV28 to TRBJ2-7, with TRBD2 identical over 12 bases. Germline V gene data show CDR1 as MDHEN and CDR2 as SYDVKM. The CDR3 has 17 amino acids. After removal of 4 bases from V and 2 bases from J, the junction contained 9 bases not matched to a gene. For the CDR3, the DNA is TGTGCCAGCAGTTGGTGGCAGCTAGCGGGGGGGGCCTACGAGCAGTACTTC. Its translation: CASSWWQLAGGAYEQYF.

This chain joins TRBV10-3 and TRBJ2-5, with a weak D call TRBD1 (6 bases). CDR3 size: 13 residues. Per the germline V gene, CDR1 is ENHRY and CDR2 is SYGVKD. Deletions cut 9 bases from V and 4 bases from J, with 15 bases between. The DNA for the CDR3 is TGTGCCATGGGGGCTGGGACCCCAGAGACCCAGTACTTC. This gives the protein CAMGAGTPETQYF.

The chain links TRBV6-5 to TRBJ1-1, with TRBD1 identical over 8 bases. V lost 4 bases, J lost 1 base, and 5 bases stayed unmatched. Germline values: CDR1 MNHEY, CDR2 SVGAGI. CDR3 length equals 15 residues. This chain's CDR3 is CASSWAGGGNTEAFF. CDR3 DNA sequence: TGTGCCAGCAGTTGGGCAGGGGGCGGGAACACTGAAGCTTTCTTT.

The CDR3 DNA follows: TGTGCCAGCACCCCCAGGGGGACATCTAGCACAGATACGCAGTATTTT. It is translated as CASTPRGTSSTDTQYF. The rearrangement joins TRBV5-4 to TRBJ2-3; TRBD1 matches 7 bases. Looked up from germline, CDR1 is SGHNT and CDR2 is YYREEE (reference sequence). This CDR3 is 16 amino acids long. The ends lost 6 bases at V and 0 bases at J; junction bases unmatched: 10.

The genes are TRBV5-1 and TRBJ2-1; D is ambiguous. The V and J ends lost 0 bases and 4 bases respectively, with 11 bases between them. CDR1 and CDR2 from the germline V gene are SGHRS and YFSETQ. The CDR3 totals 15 residues. CDR3: CASSLEGHQYNEQFF. The CDR3 bases are TGCGCCAGCAGCTTGGAAGGGCACCAATACAATGAGCAGTTCTTC.

V gene TRBV28 combines with J gene TRBJ2-5; D ambiguous. The CDR3 runs 14 residues. V gave up 5 bases and J gave up 3 bases, with 13 bases separating them. Germline assignment: CDR1 MDHEN and CDR2 SYDVKM. CDR3 amino acids: CASSTDTTEETQYF. The CDR3 region has the DNA TGTGCCAGCAGTACAGACACCACGGAAGAGACCCAGTACTTC.

As DNA, the CDR3 is TGTGCCAGCAGCACACAGGGCGCAGATACGCAGTATTTT. Its protein product is CASSTQGADTQYF. This rearrangement joins TRBV7-9 to TRBJ2-3; the D gene is possibly TRBD1 (6 bases). The CDR3 has 13 amino acids. Deletions cut 5 bases from V and 4 bases from J, with 10 bases between. The germline CDR1 and CDR2 sequences are SEHNR and FQNEAQ (reference sequence).

CDR3: CASSGGGANTQYF. CDR3 DNA sequence: TGCGCCAGCAGCGGCGGGGGGGCCAATACGCAGTATTTT. J is TRBJ2-3 and V is TRBV5-1, with 9 bases that match TRBD2. The CDR3 has 13 amino acids. The germline CDR1 and CDR2 sequences are SGHRS and YFSETQ. The V segment lost 4 bases and the J segment 7 bases; nucleotides outside the gene matches: 4. Looking up the rest from reference TRBV5-1 and TRBJ2-3 gives the full variable domain: KAGVTQTPRYLIKTRGQQVTLSCSPISGHRSVSWYQQTPGQGLQFLFEYFSETQRNKGNFPGRFSGRQFSNSRSEMNVSTLELGDSALYLCASSGGGANTQYFGPGTRLTVL.

The chain has TRBV4-3 and TRBJ1-2; 8 bases map to TRBD1. CDR1 and CDR2 (germline): LGHNA, YSLEER. The CDR3 runs to 17 residues. Trimming at V came to 0 bases and at J to 0 bases, leaving 6 bases not matched to a gene. Written as DNA, the CDR3 is TGCGCCAGCAGCCAAGATCCCTCGGACAGGGCTAACTATGGCTACACCTTC. Translated, it gives CASSQDPSDRANYGYTF.

The chain links TRBV24-1 to TRBJ2-7; 11 bases map to TRBD1. V was pared by 12 bases and J by 0 bases, with 3 bases of the junction left unmatched. The CDR3 has 13 residues. CDR1 and CDR2 from the germline V gene are KGHDR and SFDVKD. CDR3 region: CAAGTGGSYEQYF. DNA for the CDR3: TGTGCCGCCGGGACAGGGGGCTCCTACGAGCAGTACTTC.

The chain couples TRBV7-2 to TRBJ2-1; 15 bases map to TRBD2. Germline V lookup: CDR1 SGHTA, CDR2 FQGNSA. J was trimmed by 8 bases and V by 5 bases; bases with no gene match: 4. This CDR3 is 15 amino acids long. CDR3 DNA sequence: TGTGCCAGCAGCCGGACTAGCGGGGGGGCCTATGAGCAGTTCTTC. It yields the protein CASSRTSGGAYEQFF.

V is TRBV7-2 and J is TRBJ2-5, with 9 bases that match TRBD2. V lost 1 base to trimming and J lost 1 base; unmatched junction nucleotides: 4. From germline, CDR1 is SGHTA and CDR2 FQGNSA. The CDR3 loop spans 16 amino acids. The CDR3 loop reads CASSLVSSGTQETQYF. CDR3 DNA sequence: TGTGCCAGCAGCTTAGTCTCTAGCGGGACCCAAGAGACCCAGTACTTC.

This chain connects TRBV5-4 to TRBJ1-1, with 9 bases aligning to TRBD1. Per the germline V gene, CDR1 is SGHNT and CDR2 is YYREEE (reference sequence). V lost 1 base and J lost 4; bases outside the gene matches: 5. The CDR3 spans 15 residues. CDR3 sequence (DNA): TGTGCCAGCAGCTTGACGGGACAGGGATCCACTGAAGCTTTCTTT. Amino acid sequence: CASSLTGQGSTEAFF.

The rearrangement uses TRBV7-9 and TRBJ1-5; D not certain. V lost 5 bases and J lost 7, with 9 bases in between. CDR3 length: 12 amino acids. The germline V gene has CDR1 SEHNR and CDR2 FQNEAQ (reference sequence). Here the CDR3 reads CASSQMDQPQHF. The CDR3, as DNA: TGTGCCAGCAGCCAGATGGACCAGCCCCAGCATTTT.